The 28 T cell receptor beta chains given below trace back to one sample, sequenced in a study of HIV-infected patients and healthy controls. A single record per CDR3 protein comes from TCRdb applying MiXCR to the 5' RACE reads. Of almost 65,000 distinct CDR3 sequences listed, approximately 21% are singletons. The sample taken for sequencing was CD4+ T cells from blood. These TCRs come from a human donor in good health.

Details on this clonotype: A clone one base away is much larger, so this may be a read error. The chain links TRBV7-2 to TRBJ2-1; D may match TRBD1 or TRBD2 (5 bases each). Germline loops: CDR1 SGHTA, CDR2 FQGNSA. The CDR3 totals 14 residues. CDR3 amino acids: CARSLAGAGPEQFF. The CDR3 nucleotides read TGTGCCCGCAGCTTAGCCGGGGCCGGTCCCGAGCAGTTCTTC.

This clonotype came up a few times. The chain joins TRBV10-3 to TRBJ1-5, with D hard to call. Germline CDR1 is ENHRY and CDR2 is SYGVKD. This CDR3 comprises 17 residues. Trimming removed 0 bases at V and 4 bases at J, with 16 bases between. The CDR3 DNA follows: TGTGCCATCAGTGAGTCGGGGTTGCTCAAAGGGAATCAGCCCCAGCATTTT. It translates to CAISESGLLKGNQPQHF.

This clonotype was counted ten times or more. The chain carries TRBV28 and TRBJ2-7; D gene ambiguous. Germline assignment: CDR1 MDHEN and CDR2 SYDVKM. The CDR3 consists of 15 residues. V dropped 6 bases and J dropped 0 bases, with 15 bases sitting between them. CDR3 in amino acids: CASSTPARFSYEQYF. The CDR3 nucleotides are TGTGCCAGCAGCACCCCGGCCCGGTTCTCCTACGAGCAGTACTTC.

The chain couples TRBV19 to TRBJ2-7; D is perhaps TRBD1 (6 bases). Between the trimmed V and J ends, which lost 4 bases and 0 bases, there was a span of 13 bases. Germline assignment: CDR1 LNHDA and CDR2 SQIVND (reference sequence). This CDR3 region has 15 residues. CDR3 DNA: TGTGCCAGTAGTAATCAGGGGCGGAGCTCCTACGAGCAGTACTTC. Its translation is CASSNQGRSSYEQYF.

This chain uses TRBV5-4 with TRBJ1-2; 7 bases are a match to TRBD1. CDR3 length: 13 amino acids. The V gene's germline CDR1 is SGHNT and CDR2 YYREEE (reference sequence). V lost 4 bases to trimming and J lost 5 bases; unmatched junction nucleotides: 5. In DNA form, the CDR3 reads TGTGCCAGCAGCACCGGGACAGATTATGGCTACACCTTC. Protein product: CASSTGTDYGYTF.

This clonotype was detected ten times or more. The rearrangement links TRBV11-2 to TRBJ1-2; TRBD1 might be the D (5 bases). The CDR3 has 11 residues. Germline V gene lookup returns CDR1 SGHAT and CDR2 FQNNGV. Trimming took off 5 bases at V and 8 bases at J, with 9 bases between the two ends. The CDR3 DNA sequence: TGTGCCAGCAGCCAAAACAGGGGCTACACCTTC. This sequence encodes CASSQNRGYTF.

This clonotype was seen a handful of times. The gene calls are TRBV19 and TRBJ2-1, with 7 bases matching TRBD1. Germline-derived CDR1 and CDR2 are LNHDA and SQIVND (reference sequence). CDR3 length: 14 amino acids. The J segment lost 1 base and the V segment lost 4 bases, leaving 1 base of the junction unmatched. CDR3 sequence: CASSKGQSYNEQFF. As DNA, the CDR3 is TGTGCCAGTAGTAAGGGACAGTCCTACAATGAGCAGTTCTTC.

V usage is TRBV11-3 and J usage is TRBJ2-2, with 9 bases fitting TRBD1. This CDR3 region has 16 residues. Trimming cost V 5 bases and J 0 bases; bases outside gene matches: 4. Germline CDR1 is SGHNT and CDR2 is YENEEA. CDR3 in DNA: TGTGCCAGCAGCCCCCGGACAGGGGCGAACACCGGGGAGCTGTTTTTT. Protein product: CASSPRTGANTGELFF. Together with reference TRBV11-3 and TRBJ2-2, the CDR3 gives the full variable domain: EAGVVQSPRYKIIEKKQPVAFWCNPISGHNTLYWYLQNLGQGPELLIRYENEEAVDDSQLPKDRFSAERLKGVDSTLKIQPAELGDSAVYLCASSPRTGANTGELFFGEGSRLTVL.

The chain carries TRBV12-3 or TRBV12-4 and TRBJ2-7; 10 nucleotides align to TRBD2. The CDR3 is made up of 14 amino acids. The trim removed 8 bases at V and 2 bases at J, leaving 6 bases unmatched. In nucleotides, the CDR3 is TGTGCCAGCGGTCAACTAGCGGGGACCTACGAGCAGTACTTC. Translation gives CASGQLAGTYEQYF.

This sequence joins TRBV12-3 or TRBV12-4 and TRBJ2-5; weak D call: TRBD1 (5 bases). This CDR3 is built from 12 residues. V was pared by 5 bases and J by 5 bases, with 9 bases between. CDR3 amino acids: CASSQGGETQYF. Written as DNA, the CDR3 is TGTGCCAGCAGTCAGGGCGGTGAGACCCAGTACTTC.

The table lists this clonotype with a few counts. The chain employs TRBV7-2 and TRBJ1-5, with unresolved D. Germline values: CDR1 SGHTA, CDR2 FQGNSA. CDR3 length equals 14 residues. Trimming shortened V by 1 base and J by 3 bases, and 7 bases separated the two germline ends. The CDR3 coding sequence is TGTGCCAGCAGCTTAGACAGAGACAATCAGCCCCAGCATTTT. Residues: CASSLDRDNQPQHF. The variable domain in full, with the rest retrieved from reference TRBV7-2 and TRBJ1-5, is GAGVSQSPSNKVTEKGKDVELRCDPISGHTALYWYRQSLGQGLEFLIYFQGNSAPDKSGLPSDRFSAERTGGSVSTLTIQRTQQEDSAVYLCASSLDRDNQPQHFGDGTRLSIL.

This clonotype was seen many times. V gene TRBV20-1 combines with J gene TRBJ1-5; maybe TRBD1 (5 bases). CDR1 and CDR2 from the germline V gene are DFQATT and SNEGSKA (reference sequence). The ends were cut back, 6 bases at V and 0 bases at J, with 18 bases in the middle. CDR3 length equals 16 residues. DNA of the CDR3: TGCAGTGCCCCCCAAGGACACGCTTATAGCAATCAGCCCCAGCATTTT. This encodes CSAPQGHAYSNQPQHF.

The V and J genes are TRBV10-2 and TRBJ2-1; 9 bases fit TRBD2. Germline V gene data show CDR1 as WSHSY and CDR2 as SAAADI. Germline trimming cut 7 bases from V and 4 bases from J; bases unmatched to any gene: 5. There are 14 residues in the CDR3. In nucleotides, the CDR3 is TGCGCCAGCACCGGGACTAGCCCTTACAATGAGCAGTTCTTC. Encoded protein: CASTGTSPYNEQFF.

The chain employs TRBV19 and TRBJ2-2, with a tentative D call TRBD2 (6 bases). Germline V gene sequence: CDR1 LNHDA, CDR2 SQIVND (reference sequence). This CDR3 is 14 amino acids long. Trimming took off 5 bases at V and 6 bases at J, with 13 bases between the two ends. For the CDR3, the DNA is TGTGCCAGTAGTCTCGGGAGTAGCGCCGGGGAGCTGTTTTTT. Encoded protein: CASSLGSSAGELFF.

This clonotype appeared a single time. The chain links TRBV11-3 to TRBJ2-1; D is possibly TRBD1 (5 bases). The CDR3 extends over 13 amino acids. Trimming shortened V by 5 bases and J by 8 bases, and 13 bases separated the two germline ends. Germline CDR1 reads SGHNT; CDR2 reads YENEEA. The CDR3 DNA sequence: TGTGCCAGCAGCACCCAGGGTTTCCATGAGCAGTTCTTC. It translates to CASSTQGFHEQFF.

Ten or more counts support this clonotype. This chain joins TRBV12-3 or TRBV12-4 and TRBJ2-7, with D unclear. With 8 bases removed from V and 4 bases from J, the gap between germline ends came to 9 bases. The CDR3 runs to 11 residues. The CDR3 nucleotides read TGTGCCAGCCGGGTGGGGTACGAGCAGTACTTC. Translated: CASRVGYEQYF.

This chain links TRBV3-1 with TRBJ2-3; 9 bases fit TRBD2. J lost 2 bases, V lost 5 bases, and 5 bases had no gene match. Per the germline V gene, CDR1 is LGHDT and CDR2 is YNNKEL (reference sequence). The CDR3 runs to 15 residues. The CDR3 spells CASSGPSGITDTQYF. DNA of the CDR3: TGTGCCAGCAGCGGCCCTAGCGGGATCACAGATACGCAGTATTTT.

CDR3 in amino acids: CASSLALAGDYEQYF. DNA of the CDR3: TGTGCCAGCAGCTTGGCCCTAGCGGGAGACTACGAGCAGTACTTC. V usage is TRBV5-5 and J usage is TRBJ2-7, with 10 bases matching TRBD2. The length of the CDR3 is 15 residues. Germline loops: CDR1 SGHKS, CDR2 YYEKEE (reference sequence). J lost 3 bases, V lost 0 bases, and 3 bases had no gene match.

This clonotype showed up just a few times. V and J are TRBV5-6 and TRBJ2-7, with TRBD2 matching over 9 bases. Germline V lookup: CDR1 SGHDT, CDR2 YYEEEE. The junction had 12 bases not matched to a gene; V was cut back by 2 bases and J by 0 bases. This CDR3 is 18 amino acids long. CDR3 sequence: CASSFGWRSGRISYEQYF. For the CDR3, the DNA is TGTGCCAGCAGCTTTGGGTGGAGGAGCGGGAGGATCTCCTACGAGCAGTACTTC.

This clonotype came up a few times. This rearrangement joins TRBV7-2 to TRBJ1-1; possible D gene TRBD1, 5 bases. Trimming left V 2 bases short and J 7 bases short, with 11 bases between. The CDR3 runs 13 residues. In germline, CDR1 is SGHTA, CDR2 FQGNSA. This CDR3 is CASSLRDRDEAFF. CDR3 sequence (DNA): TGTGCCAGCAGCTTACGTGACAGAGATGAAGCTTTCTTT.

The table lists this clonotype with a few counts. The chain recombines TRBV4-1 with TRBJ1-5; 9 nucleotides agree with TRBD1. CDR3 length: 17 amino acids. CDR1 is MGHRA, CDR2 YSYEKL, per germline. V lost 0 bases, J lost 8 bases, and 11 bases stayed unmatched. The CDR3 loop is CASSQDRLGTGREPQHF. The CDR3, as DNA: TGCGCCAGCAGCCAAGATCGGCTCGGGACAGGGAGGGAGCCCCAGCATTTT.

The chain uses TRBV19 and TRBJ1-5; the D gene is possibly TRBD1 (6 bases). V was cut by 6 bases and J by 6 bases, with 15 bases left in between. The CDR3 extends over 14 amino acids. CDR1 and CDR2 (germline): LNHDA, SQIVND (reference sequence). CDR3 residues: CASRDRRGSQPQHF. CDR3 DNA: TGTGCCAGTAGGGACAGAAGAGGTAGTCAGCCCCAGCATTTT.

This clonotype was observed many times. The DNA for the CDR3 is TGCGCCAGCAGCCAAGAAGCAACAGATACGCAGTATTTT. This sequence encodes CASSQEATDTQYF. This chain joins TRBV4-1 and TRBJ2-3; D is uncertain. The CDR3 spans 13 residues. Trimming pared 0 bases from V and 3 bases from J, leaving 4 bases between. Germline CDR1 is MGHRA and CDR2 is YSYEKL.

This clonotype was recorded a few times. The rearrangement links TRBV5-1 to TRBJ2-3, with D unclear. CDR3 size: 14 residues. The germline V gene encodes CDR1 SGHRS and CDR2 YFSETQ. V was cut by 0 bases and J by 6 bases, with 11 bases left in between. CDR3 DNA sequence: TGCGCCAGCAGCTTGGGCTCGTCGGACGATACGCAGTATTTT. It yields the protein CASSLGSSDDTQYF.

The chain links TRBV12-3 or TRBV12-4 to TRBJ1-3, with no clear D. The V and J ends lost 6 bases and 4 bases respectively, with 10 bases between them. This CDR3 has 13 amino acids. In DNA, the CDR3 is TGTGCCAGCAGCGTCCTCTCAGGAAACACCATATATTTT. Its protein product is CASSVLSGNTIYF.

V and J are TRBV29-1 and TRBJ2-7; possibly TRBD1 for D (6 bases). CDR1 is SQVTM and CDR2 is ANQGSEA in the germline V gene. This CDR3 has 16 residues. The V and J ends lost 0 bases and 0 bases respectively, with 15 bases between them. The CDR3 bases are TGCAGCGTTGAAGATAGAAGGGGGAGAAGCTCCTACGAGCAGTACTTC. Translation gives CSVEDRRGRSSYEQYF.

This clonotype was recorded many times. The chain carries TRBV12-3 or TRBV12-4 and TRBJ2-4; D unresolved. Trimming shortened V by 5 bases and J by 9 bases, and 14 bases separated the two germline ends. There are 13 residues in the CDR3. In DNA, the CDR3 is TGTGCCAGCAGTAAAGACCTAGTCGGCATTCAGTACTTC. Translation: CASSKDLVGIQYF.

V is TRBV7-2 and J is TRBJ1-3; D is unresolved. In germline, CDR1 is SGHTA, CDR2 FQGNSA. The CDR3 sequence is 12 residues long. Trimming cost V 3 bases and J 0 bases, with 0 bases left between them. The chain's CDR3 is CASSFSGNTIYF. The CDR3 DNA sequence: TGTGCCAGCAGCTTCTCTGGAAACACCATATATTTT.